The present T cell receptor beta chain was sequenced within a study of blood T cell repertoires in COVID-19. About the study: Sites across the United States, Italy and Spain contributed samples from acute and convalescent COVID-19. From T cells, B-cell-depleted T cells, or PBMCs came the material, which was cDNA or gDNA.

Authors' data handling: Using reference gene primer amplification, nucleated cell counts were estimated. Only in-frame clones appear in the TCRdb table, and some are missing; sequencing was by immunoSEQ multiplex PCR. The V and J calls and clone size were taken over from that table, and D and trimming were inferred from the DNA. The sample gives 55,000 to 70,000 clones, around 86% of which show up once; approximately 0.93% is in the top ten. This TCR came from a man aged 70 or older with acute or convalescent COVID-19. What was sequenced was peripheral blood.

CDR3 loop: CASSLVARNTEAFF. In nucleotides, the CDR3 is TGCGCCAGCAGCTTGGTGGCACGGAACACTGAAGCTTTCTTT. This sequence joins TRBV5-1 and TRBJ1-1; D is undetermined. The V gene lost 0 bases and the J gene lost 1 base, with 7 bases spanning the gap. CDR1 is SGHRS and CDR2 is YFSETQ in the germline V gene. The CDR3 has 14 amino acids.